These 19 T cell receptor beta chains were sequenced from one sample in a study of monozygotic twins with inflammatory bowel disease. TCRdb reprocessed the 5' RACE reads, keeping one entry per CDR3 protein, no DNA. The data show around 450,000 distinct CDR3 sequences, and the top ten clones hold roughly 2.2%. Material: blood. Receptors originate from a human donor with ulcerative colitis or Crohn's disease, or a healthy co-twin of an affected twin (not recorded which).

The rearrangement joins TRBV12-3 or TRBV12-4 to TRBJ2-3; the D call of TRBD1 rests on TCRdb alone, since no DNA is present to check it. CDR3 length equals 15 residues. CDR3 amino acids: CASSLGRPRADTQYF.

The V and J genes are TRBV5-5 and TRBJ2-3. CDR1 is SGHKS and CDR2 is YYEKEE in the germline V gene (reference sequence). The CDR3 sequence is 15 residues long. CDR3 sequence reads: CTSSVTSGRTDTQYF.

The chain links TRBV5-1 to TRBJ2-3; TCRdb's D gene call, TRBD1, goes unchecked for lack of DNA. The CDR3 has 17 amino acids. Germline V gives CDR1 SGHRS, CDR2 YFSETQ. This chain's CDR3 is CASSLSIGGFLADTQYF.

The rearrangement joins TRBV6-4 to TRBJ2-1. Germline V gene sequence: CDR1 MRHNA, CDR2 SNTAGT. The CDR3 sequence is 16 residues long. The CDR3 region is CASSDSMREGLNEQFF.

This chain's CDR3 is CASSEGQGVSDTEAFF. The genes are TRBV25-1 and TRBJ1-1; with no DNA, the TCRdb D assignment of TRBD1 cannot be verified. CDR1 and CDR2 from the germline V gene are MGHDK and SYGVNS. CDR3 length equals 16 residues.

The V and J genes are TRBV20-1 and TRBJ1-5; checking the TCRdb D call of TRBD1 is not possible without DNA. The CDR3 length is 15 residues. Germline CDR1 is DFQATT and CDR2 is SNEGSKA (reference sequence). The CDR3 protein is CSARSGTDSNQPQHF.

The genes are TRBV20-1 and TRBJ1-1. The CDR3 sequence is 14 residues long. Germline V gene sequence: CDR1 DFQATT, CDR2 SNEGSKA (reference sequence). Here the CDR3 reads CSAAQGGKNTEAFF.

CDR3 loop: CASSLEAGREKLFF. The V and J genes are TRBV7-2 and TRBJ1-4. This CDR3 spans 14 amino acids. Germline assignment: CDR1 SGHTA and CDR2 FQGNSA. The variable domain in full, completed from reference TRBV7-2 and TRBJ1-4, reads GAGVSQSPSNKVTEKGKDVELRCDPISGHTALYWYRQSLGQGLEFLIYFQGNSAPDKSGLPSDRFSAERTGGSVSTLTIQRTQQEDSAVYLCASSLEAGREKLFFGSGTQLSVL.

The chain links TRBV6-6 to TRBJ1-5. This CDR3 comprises 11 residues. CDR1 and CDR2 from the germline V gene are MNHNY and SVGAGI (reference sequence). The CDR3 sequence is CASMSSRPQHF.

This chain connects TRBV11-2 to TRBJ2-4; TCRdb picks TRBD1, but there is no DNA to check that call. This CDR3 has 14 residues. Germline V gene data show CDR1 as SGHAT and CDR2 as FQNNGV. The CDR3 protein is CASSLDVQGHIQYF.

The rearrangement uses TRBV6-1 and TRBJ1-2; the D gene TCRdb calls, TRBD1, cannot be checked with no DNA. The CDR3 is 17 amino acids. CDR1 and CDR2 (germline): MNHNS, SASEGT. CDR3 region: CASTFRDPTSSIYGYTF.

The chain's CDR3 is CSALSGSGNQPQHF. The chain has TRBV20-1 and TRBJ1-5; TCRdb selects TRBD1, and the lack of DNA leaves this call unchecked. The germline V gene encodes CDR1 DFQATT and CDR2 SNEGSKA (reference sequence). CDR3 length: 14 amino acids.

The rearrangement links TRBV12-3 or TRBV12-4 to TRBJ2-5; absent DNA, TCRdb's TRBD1 call cannot be checked. CDR3 length: 11 residues. The CDR3: CASGHVGGSYF.

The genes are TRBV7-8 and TRBJ2-2. CDR3 length: 13 amino acids. The V gene's germline CDR1 is SGHVS and CDR2 FQNEAQ. CDR3: CASSPSTTGELFF.

The chain employs TRBV5-1 and TRBJ2-2; the TRBD2 assignment by TCRdb is unverifiable without DNA. The CDR3 length is 16 residues. CDR1 is SGHRS, CDR2 YFSETQ, per germline. CDR3 protein: CASGDPDLTNTGELFF.

The chain employs TRBV5-1 and TRBJ1-1. The CDR3 is made up of 12 amino acids. The germline V gene encodes CDR1 SGHRS and CDR2 YFSETQ. CDR3: CASSLTEGEAFF.

This chain connects TRBV19 to TRBJ1-5. This CDR3 contains 15 residues. Germline V gives CDR1 LNHDA, CDR2 SQIVND (reference sequence). This CDR3 is CASSTVWSGNQPQHF. Filled out from reference TRBV19 and TRBJ1-5, the complete variable domain reads DGGITQSPKYLFRKEGQNVTLSCEQNLNHDAMYWYRQDPGQGLRLIYYSQIVNDFQKGDIAEGYSVSREKKESFPLTVTSAQKNPTAFYLCASSTVWSGNQPQHFGDGTRLSIL.

This sequence joins TRBV10-2 and TRBJ2-3; TCRdb picks TRBD1, but there is no DNA to check that call. The V gene's germline CDR1 is WSHSY and CDR2 SAAADI. This CDR3 contains 12 residues. The CDR3 is CASSENGGTQYF.

This chain uses TRBV28 with TRBJ2-4; the D call of TRBD1 rests on TCRdb alone, since no DNA is present to check it. There are 20 residues in the CDR3. Germline V gene data show CDR1 as MDHEN and CDR2 as SYDVKM. CDR3 sequence reads: CASSQRGRRGSGIAKNIQYF.